The 7 T cell receptor beta chains below all came from one sample that was sequenced in a study of blood T cell repertoires in COVID-19. Only in-frame clones appear in the TCRdb table, and some are missing; sequencing was by immunoSEQ multiplex PCR. Here the sample spans fewer than 450,000 clones, 90% to 95% being singletons. The sample comprised peripheral blood. The receptors stem from a woman younger than 35 who had recovered from COVID-19.

This clone appeared once. The CDR3 spells CASSLAVLAGPSNTGELFF. The CDR3 nucleotides read TGTGCCAGCAGCTTAGCGGTTCTAGCGGGGCCGTCGAACACCGGGGAGCTGTTTTTT. The chain couples TRBV11-3 to TRBJ2-2; the match to TRBD2 covers 9 bases. This CDR3 region has 19 residues. After removal of 1 base from V and 0 bases from J, the junction contained 9 bases not matched to a gene. CDR1 is SGHNT and CDR2 is YENEEA in the germline V gene.

The count of this clone is one. The chain recombines TRBV7-2 with TRBJ1-5, with D perhaps TRBD1 (6 bases). Trimming left V 3 bases short and J 5 bases short, with 11 bases between. Per germline, CDR1 SGHTA and CDR2 FQGNSA. The CDR3 extends over 14 amino acids. The CDR3 loop is CASSLSQGDQPQHF. The CDR3 DNA reads TGTGCCAGCAGCTTGTCACAGGGTGATCAGCCCCAGCATTTT.

The DNA of the CDR3 is TGTGCCAGCAGCCGTTTGAGCAATGAGCAGTTCTTC. This sequence encodes CASSRLSNEQFF. The V gene is TRBV7-9, the J gene TRBJ2-1, with D unclear. CDR3 length equals 12 residues. V was clipped by 5 bases and J by 6 bases, with 8 bases between them. Germline values: CDR1 SEHNR, CDR2 FQNEAQ (reference sequence).

This chain connects TRBV12-3 or TRBV12-4 to TRBJ1-6, with D hard to call. This CDR3 comprises 13 residues. V lost 1 base to trimming and J lost 9 bases, with 7 bases between them. CDR3 region: CASSLGFGSPLHF. The CDR3 nucleotides are TGTGCCAGCAGTTTAGGATTCGGTTCACCCCTCCACTTT.

The V call is TRBV4-1, the J call TRBJ1-2; the D is unclear. CDR1 and CDR2 from the germline V gene are MGHRA and YSYEKL. The ends were cut back, 3 bases at V and 7 bases at J, with 12 bases in the middle. This CDR3 comprises 13 residues. Here the CDR3 DNA reads TGCGCCAGCAGCCAGGAGATAATTAGTGGCTACACCTTC. This encodes CASSQEIISGYTF.

CDR3 in amino acids: CASSPRVRETQYF. DNA of the CDR3: TGTGCCAGCAGTCCCAGGGTGCGAGAGACCCAGTACTTC. The chain couples TRBV27 to TRBJ2-5; possible D gene TRBD1, 5 bases. Germline V gives CDR1 MNHEY, CDR2 SMNVEV (reference sequence). The V and J ends lost 5 bases and 4 bases respectively, with 11 bases between them. The CDR3 runs 13 residues.

V is TRBV9 and J is TRBJ1-1; 7 bases align to TRBD1. Trimming at V came to 3 bases and at J to 4 bases, leaving 9 bases not matched to a gene. The CDR3 is made up of 15 amino acids. The germline gives CDR1 SGDLS, CDR2 YYNGEE. The CDR3 bases are TGTGCCAGCAGCGCACAGCAGGGGGATGCCACTGAAGCTTTCTTT. Its protein is CASSAQQGDATEAFF.